Described below is a single T cell receptor (beta chain) sequence and its context. The record originates from a study of blood T cell repertoires in COVID-19. In the study overall: Some COVID-19 samples were acute and others convalescent; all came from the United States, Italy and Spain. T cells, B-cell-depleted T cells, or PBMCs supplied cDNA or gDNA.

In the original analysis: Amplification of reference gene primers was used by the study to estimate nucleated cell counts. Data came from immunoSEQ multiplex PCR; TCRdb stores just in-frame clones and leaves some out. Clone size and V and J calls were adopted from that table, with D and trimming inferred from the DNA. The table records under 45,000 clones, about three quarters of them present only once. This CDR3 region has 14 residues. Germline-derived CDR1 and CDR2 are SGHDT and YYEEEE. The ends were cut back, 0 bases at V and 3 bases at J, with 7 bases in the middle. The sequencing sample was made of peripheral blood. The gene calls are TRBV5-6 and TRBJ1-3; D is perhaps TRBD1 (5 bases). This TCR came from a woman between 70 and 85 years old with acute or convalescent COVID-19. CDR3 in amino acids: CASSLGTHGNTIYF. CDR3 nucleotides: TGTGCCAGCAGCTTGGGGACACATGGAAACACCATATATTTT.